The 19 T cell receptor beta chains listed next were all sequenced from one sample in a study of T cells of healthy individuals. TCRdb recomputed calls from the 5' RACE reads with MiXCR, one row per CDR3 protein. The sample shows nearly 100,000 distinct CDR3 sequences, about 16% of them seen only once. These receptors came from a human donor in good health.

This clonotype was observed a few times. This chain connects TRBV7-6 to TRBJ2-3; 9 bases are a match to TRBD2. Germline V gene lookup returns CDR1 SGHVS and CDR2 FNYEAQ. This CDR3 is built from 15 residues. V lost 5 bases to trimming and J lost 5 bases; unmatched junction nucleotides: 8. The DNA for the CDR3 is TGTGCCAGCAGCCGAGGACAGCGGGGGGTAGATACGCAGTATTTT. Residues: CASSRGQRGVDTQYF.

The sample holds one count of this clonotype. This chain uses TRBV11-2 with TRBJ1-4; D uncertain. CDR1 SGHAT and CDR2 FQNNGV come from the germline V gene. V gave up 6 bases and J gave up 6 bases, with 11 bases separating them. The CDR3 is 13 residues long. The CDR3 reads CASRTWGDEKLFF. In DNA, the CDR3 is TGTGCCAGCAGGACATGGGGTGATGAAAAACTGTTTTTT.

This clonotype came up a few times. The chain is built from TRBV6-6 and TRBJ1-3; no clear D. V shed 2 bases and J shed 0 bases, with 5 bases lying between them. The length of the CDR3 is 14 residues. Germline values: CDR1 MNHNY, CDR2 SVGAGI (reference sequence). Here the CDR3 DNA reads TGTGCCAGCAGTTACGAGTACTCTGGAAACACCATATATTTT. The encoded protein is CASSYEYSGNTIYF.

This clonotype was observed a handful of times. In DNA, the CDR3 is TGTGTGTCGGGAGGGCCCGCAGATACGCAGTATTTT. It codes for CVSGGPADTQYF. J is TRBJ2-3 and V is TRBV28; TRBD2 matches 8 bases. Germline CDR1 reads MDHEN; CDR2 reads SYDVKM. This CDR3 spans 12 amino acids.

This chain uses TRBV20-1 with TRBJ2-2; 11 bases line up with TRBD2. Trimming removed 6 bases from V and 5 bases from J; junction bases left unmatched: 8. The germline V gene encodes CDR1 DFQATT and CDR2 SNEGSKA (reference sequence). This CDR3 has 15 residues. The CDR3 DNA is TGCAGTGCCCCCCCTAGCGGGAGGTTAACCGGGGAGCTGTTTTTT. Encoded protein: CSAPPSGRLTGELFF.

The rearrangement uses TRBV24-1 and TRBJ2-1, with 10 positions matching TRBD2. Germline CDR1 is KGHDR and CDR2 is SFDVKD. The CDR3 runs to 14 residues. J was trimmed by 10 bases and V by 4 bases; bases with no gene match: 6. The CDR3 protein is CATSDPSGSYEQFF. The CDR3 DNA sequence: TGTGCCACCAGTGACCCTAGCGGGAGTTACGAGCAGTTCTTC.

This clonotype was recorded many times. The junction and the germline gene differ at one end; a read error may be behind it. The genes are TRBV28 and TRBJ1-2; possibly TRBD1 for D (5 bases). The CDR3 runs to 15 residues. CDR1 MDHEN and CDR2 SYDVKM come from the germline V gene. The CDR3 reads CASGRFPLGTTIVYF. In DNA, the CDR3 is TGTGCCAGCGGACGTTTTCCCCTCGGGACCACGATCGTTTACTTC.

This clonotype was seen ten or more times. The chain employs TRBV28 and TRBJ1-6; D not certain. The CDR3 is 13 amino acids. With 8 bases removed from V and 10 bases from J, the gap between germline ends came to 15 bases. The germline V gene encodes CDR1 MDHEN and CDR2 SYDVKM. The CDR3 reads CASWVGFRSPLHF. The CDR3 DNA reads TGTGCCAGCTGGGTCGGGTTTCGGTCACCCCTCCACTTT.

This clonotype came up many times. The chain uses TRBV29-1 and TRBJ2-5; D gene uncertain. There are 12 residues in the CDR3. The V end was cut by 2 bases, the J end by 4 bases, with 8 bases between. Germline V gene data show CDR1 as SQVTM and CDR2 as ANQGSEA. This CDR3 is CSVESRTETQYF. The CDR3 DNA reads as TGCAGCGTTGAATCAAGAACAGAGACCCAGTACTTC. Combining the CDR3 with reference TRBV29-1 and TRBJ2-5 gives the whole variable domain SAVISQKPSRDICQRGTSLTIQCQVDSQVTMMFWYRQQPGQSLTLIATANQGSEATYESGFVIDKFPISRPNLTFSTLTVSNMSPEDSSIYLCSVESRTETQYFGPGTRLLVL.

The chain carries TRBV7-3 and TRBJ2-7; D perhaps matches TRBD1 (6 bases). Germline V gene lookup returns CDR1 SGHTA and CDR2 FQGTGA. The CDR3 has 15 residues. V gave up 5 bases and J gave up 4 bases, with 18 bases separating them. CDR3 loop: CASSVEQGYLYEQYF. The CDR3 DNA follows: TGTGCCAGCAGCGTAGAACAGGGCTACTTATACGAGCAGTACTTC.

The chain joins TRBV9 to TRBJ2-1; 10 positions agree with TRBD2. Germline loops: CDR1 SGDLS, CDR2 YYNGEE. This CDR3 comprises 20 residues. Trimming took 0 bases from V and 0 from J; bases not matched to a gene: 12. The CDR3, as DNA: TGTGCCAGCAGCGTAGGGGTCGGTAGCGGGGGGATCAGCTCCTACAATGAGCAGTTCTTC. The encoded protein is CASSVGVGSGGISSYNEQFF.

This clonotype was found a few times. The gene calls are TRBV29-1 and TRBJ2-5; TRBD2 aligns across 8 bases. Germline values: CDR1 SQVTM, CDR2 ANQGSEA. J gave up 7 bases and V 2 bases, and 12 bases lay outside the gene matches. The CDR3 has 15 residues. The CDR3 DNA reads TGCAGCGTTGAACCTCCCTACGGGAGGGATGGGACCCAGTACTTC. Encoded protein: CSVEPPYGRDGTQYF.

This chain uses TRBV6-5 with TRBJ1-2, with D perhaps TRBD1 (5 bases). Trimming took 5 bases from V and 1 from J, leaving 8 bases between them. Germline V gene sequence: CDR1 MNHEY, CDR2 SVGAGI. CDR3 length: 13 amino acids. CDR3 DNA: TGTGCCAGCAGTCGAAGGGGTAACTATGGCTACACCTTC. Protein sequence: CASSRRGNYGYTF.

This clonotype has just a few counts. CDR3 protein: CASSFLTSGRATYNEQFF. For the CDR3, the DNA is TGTGCCAGCAGCTTTTTGACTAGCGGGAGGGCCACCTACAATGAGCAGTTCTTC. V usage is TRBV7-2 and J usage is TRBJ2-1, with TRBD2 matching 14 bases. This CDR3 spans 18 amino acids. The V gene end was trimmed by 3 bases and the J gene end by 2 bases; junction bases not matched to a gene: 6. Germline CDR1 and CDR2: SGHTA and FQGNSA.

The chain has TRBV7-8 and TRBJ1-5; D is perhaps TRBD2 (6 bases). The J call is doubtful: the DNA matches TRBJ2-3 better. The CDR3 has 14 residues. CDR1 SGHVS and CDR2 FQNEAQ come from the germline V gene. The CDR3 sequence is CASSLSPGTQPQYF. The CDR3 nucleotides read TGTGCCAGCAGCCTTTCCCCGGGGACTCAGCCCCAGTATTTT.

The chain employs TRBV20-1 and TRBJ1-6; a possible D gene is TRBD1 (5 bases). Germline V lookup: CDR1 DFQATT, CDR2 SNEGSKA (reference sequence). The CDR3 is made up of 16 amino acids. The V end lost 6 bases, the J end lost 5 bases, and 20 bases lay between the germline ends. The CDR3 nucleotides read TGCAGTGCCGCGTCCCACCCAGGGTCGAATAATTCACCCCTCCACTTT. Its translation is CSAASHPGSNNSPLHF.

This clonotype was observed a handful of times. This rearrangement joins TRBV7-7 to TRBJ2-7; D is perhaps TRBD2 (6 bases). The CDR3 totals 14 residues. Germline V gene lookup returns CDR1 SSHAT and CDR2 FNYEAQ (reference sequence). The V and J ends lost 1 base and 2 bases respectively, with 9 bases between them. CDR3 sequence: CASSLGTGAYEQYF. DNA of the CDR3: TGTGCCAGCAGCTTAGGGACGGGAGCCTACGAGCAGTACTTC.

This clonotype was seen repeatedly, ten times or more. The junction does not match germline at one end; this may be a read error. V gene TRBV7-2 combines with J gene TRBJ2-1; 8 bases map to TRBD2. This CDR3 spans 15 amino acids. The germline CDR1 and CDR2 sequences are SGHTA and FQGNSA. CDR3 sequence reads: CASSLAGGTYNEQFF. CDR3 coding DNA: TGTGCCAGCAGCCTAGCGGGCGGTACCTACAATGAGCAGTTCTTC.

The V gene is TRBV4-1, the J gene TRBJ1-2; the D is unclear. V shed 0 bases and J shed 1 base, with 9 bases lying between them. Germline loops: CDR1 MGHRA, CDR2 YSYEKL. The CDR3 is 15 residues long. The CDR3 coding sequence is TGCGCCAGCAGCCAAGATCGGGCCTATAACTATGGCTACACCTTC. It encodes CASSQDRAYNYGYTF.